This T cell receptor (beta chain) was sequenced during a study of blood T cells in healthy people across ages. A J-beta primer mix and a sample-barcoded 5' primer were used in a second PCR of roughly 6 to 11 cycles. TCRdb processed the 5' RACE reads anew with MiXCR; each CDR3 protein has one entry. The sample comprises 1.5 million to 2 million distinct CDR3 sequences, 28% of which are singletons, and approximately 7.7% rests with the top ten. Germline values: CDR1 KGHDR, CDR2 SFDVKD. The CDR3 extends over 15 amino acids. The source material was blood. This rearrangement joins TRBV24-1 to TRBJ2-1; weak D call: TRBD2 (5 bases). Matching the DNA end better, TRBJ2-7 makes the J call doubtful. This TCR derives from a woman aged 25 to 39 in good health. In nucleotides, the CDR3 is TGTGCCACCAGTGACGGGGAGAGCTCCTACAATGAGCAGTACTTC. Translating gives CATSDGESSYNEQYF.